These T cell receptor beta chains were read from a single sample in a study of beta chain features in type 1 diabetes. The data were produced by immunoSEQ multiplex PCR, yet TCRdb's version contains in-frame clones alone and is incomplete. The sample carries 120,000 to 150,000 clones, 6.5% to 8.5% recorded once. Sequenced: central memory CD4+ T cells from blood. These receptors came from a woman aged 30 to 39 in good health. The CDR3 runs from the conserved cysteine through the conserved F or W. Each record gives: D gene, J gene, V gene, clone size, CDR3 DNA, CDR3 protein. The D gene is left open where the match is weak. A clone size is listed for some rows: how often the clone was seen (once, few, many), or a class if it is expanded.

d_call: TRBD1
j_call: TRBJ2-3
v_call: TRBV6-6
clone_size: few
cdr3_nt: TGTGCCAGCAGCCAACAGGGGATTGAGACAGATACGCAGTATTTT
cdr3_aa: CASSQQGIETDTQYF

d_call: TRBD1
j_call: TRBJ2-2
v_call: TRBV5-1
clone_size: NA
cdr3_nt: TGCGCCAGCAGCTTGCAGGGGGCGCAAGACACCGGGGAGCTGTTTTTT
cdr3_aa: CASSLQGAQDTGELFF

d_call: NA
j_call: TRBJ2-7
v_call: TRBV27
clone_size: NA
cdr3_nt: TGTGCCAGCAGTCCGGATGGAGCCCCCTACGAGCAGTACTTC
cdr3_aa: CASSPDGAPYEQYF

d_call: TRBD2
j_call: TRBJ2-7
v_call: TRBV27
clone_size: NA
cdr3_nt: TGTGCCAGCAGTTTGATACGCACTAGCGGGGGGGAGCAGTACTTC
cdr3_aa: CASSLIRTSGGEQYF

d_call: TRBD2
j_call: TRBJ2-7
v_call: TRBV7-2
clone_size: few
cdr3_nt: TGTGCCAGCAGCTTAGCGGGAGGGAGCTCCTACGAGCAGTACTTC
cdr3_aa: CASSLAGGSSYEQYF

d_call: TRBD2
j_call: TRBJ2-7
v_call: TRBV5-1
clone_size: NA
cdr3_nt: TGCGCCAGCGCGACTAGCAGCACAATCTACGAGCAGTACTTC
cdr3_aa: CASATSSTIYEQYF

d_call: TRBD2
j_call: TRBJ2-3
v_call: TRBV7-2
clone_size: few
cdr3_nt: TGTGCCAGCACCGCGACTAGCGGCACAGATACGCAGTATTTT
cdr3_aa: CASTATSGTDTQYF

d_call: NA
j_call: TRBJ1-5
v_call: TRBV2
clone_size: few
cdr3_nt: TGTGCCAGCAGTTTCGACCGACGGGAGCAGCCCCAGCATTTT
cdr3_aa: CASSFDRREQPQHF

d_call: TRBD1
j_call: TRBJ1-5
v_call: TRBV18
clone_size: few
cdr3_nt: TGTGCCAGCTCACCAGGGACAGATAGCAATCAGCCCCAGCATTTT
cdr3_aa: CASSPGTDSNQPQHF

d_call: NA
j_call: TRBJ1-2
v_call: TRBV6-1
clone_size: NA
cdr3_nt: TGTGCCAGCAGTGAAGGGGCAGGGCCCGCGTATGGCTACACCTTC
cdr3_aa: CASSEGAGPAYGYTF

d_call: TRBD2
j_call: TRBJ2-7
v_call: TRBV28
clone_size: NA
cdr3_nt: TGTGCCAGCAACACCGGGACTACACCCGAGCAGTACTTC
cdr3_aa: CASNTGTTPEQYF

d_call: TRBD1
j_call: TRBJ2-7
v_call: TRBV29-1
clone_size: NA
cdr3_nt: TGCAGCGCCGGGGACAGGGGGCCCTACGAGCAGTACTTC
cdr3_aa: CSAGDRGPYEQYF

d_call: NA
j_call: TRBJ2-1
v_call: TRBV5-4
clone_size: NA
cdr3_nt: TGTGCCAGCAGCCAAGAAGCCCACAATGAGCAGTTCTTC
cdr3_aa: CASSQEAHNEQFF

d_call: NA
j_call: TRBJ1-1
v_call: TRBV6-6
clone_size: NA
cdr3_nt: TGTGCCAGCAGTTACAGGGGGAACACTGAAGCTTTCTTT
cdr3_aa: CASSYRGNTEAFF

d_call: NA
j_call: TRBJ2-1
v_call: TRBV28
clone_size: many
cdr3_nt: TGTGCCAGCCGAAACGGCAGGGGGTTCTTC
cdr3_aa: CASRNGRGFF

d_call: TRBD2
j_call: TRBJ2-3
v_call: TRBV7-2
clone_size: NA
cdr3_nt: TGTGCCAGCAGCCCGCCGGGACTAGCGGGCGCAGATACGCAGTATTTT
cdr3_aa: CASSPPGLAGADTQYF

d_call: NA
j_call: TRBJ2-3
v_call: TRBV18
clone_size: NA
cdr3_nt: TGTGCCAGCTCACCACCCCAGGCAGATACGCAGTATTTT
cdr3_aa: CASSPPQADTQYF

d_call: TRBD2
j_call: TRBJ2-1
v_call: TRBV7-2
clone_size: NA
cdr3_nt: TGTGCCAGCAGCCCGAGCGGGAGGGCCTACTCTTCTCGTCGGAATGAGCAGTTCTTC
cdr3_aa: CASSPSGRAYSSRRNEQFF

d_call: NA
j_call: TRBJ1-1
v_call: TRBV18
clone_size: NA
cdr3_nt: TGTGCCAGCTCACCTGCGGGGAACACTGAAGCTTTCTTT
cdr3_aa: CASSPAGNTEAFF

d_call: TRBD1
j_call: TRBJ2-2
v_call: TRBV27
clone_size: many
cdr3_nt: TGTGCCAGCAGTATTGGACAGGGGGCTACCGGGGAGCTGTTTTTT
cdr3_aa: CASSIGQGATGELFF

d_call: NA
j_call: TRBJ1-2
v_call: TRBV6-5
clone_size: NA
cdr3_nt: TGTGCCAGCAGACCCGGACAAGGCGGCTACACCTTC
cdr3_aa: CASRPGQGGYTF

d_call: TRBD2
j_call: TRBJ2-1
v_call: TRBV9
clone_size: many
cdr3_nt: TGTGCCAGCAGTCCAAACCCAGCGGGAGCATTTGGCAATGAGCAGTTCTTC
cdr3_aa: CASSPNPAGAFGNEQFF

d_call: NA
j_call: TRBJ2-5
v_call: TRBV2
clone_size: many
cdr3_nt: TGTGCCAGCAGTGTCAACCTCGGGGAGACCCAGTACTTC
cdr3_aa: CASSVNLGETQYF

d_call: TRBD2
j_call: TRBJ2-1
v_call: TRBV27
clone_size: NA
cdr3_nt: TGTGCCAGCAGTTTAGCTGTGACTAGCGGGATCCTTCGTACTAATGAGCAGTTCTTC
cdr3_aa: CASSLAVTSGILRTNEQFF

d_call: TRBD2
j_call: TRBJ2-3
v_call: TRBV30
clone_size: NA
cdr3_nt: TGTGCCTGGAGTGCAGCGGGAGGGGGCACAGATACGCAGTATTTT
cdr3_aa: CAWSAAGGGTDTQYF

d_call: NA
j_call: TRBJ2-1
v_call: TRBV28
clone_size: NA
cdr3_nt: TGTGCCAGCAGTTTAGGGCAGGCCCTCTCCTACAATGAGCAGTTCTTC
cdr3_aa: CASSLGQALSYNEQFF

d_call: NA
j_call: TRBJ2-3
v_call: TRBV5-1
clone_size: NA
cdr3_nt: TGCGCCAGCAGCCCTGACCCAGGGTTGGGTACGCAGTATTTT
cdr3_aa: CASSPDPGLGTQYF

d_call: NA
j_call: TRBJ1-1
v_call: TRBV18
clone_size: few
cdr3_nt: TGTGCCAGCTCACGGGAGGTACTGGGGAACACTGAAGCTTTCTTT
cdr3_aa: CASSREVLGNTEAFF

d_call: NA
j_call: TRBJ2-3
v_call: TRBV25-1
clone_size: NA
cdr3_nt: TGTGCCAGCAGTGTTCCCCTAACGGGATCGGATACGCAGTATTTT
cdr3_aa: CASSVPLTGSDTQYF

d_call: NA
j_call: TRBJ1-2
v_call: TRBV29-1
clone_size: few
cdr3_nt: TGCAGCGTTGAAATGGCATCTGGCTACACCTTC
cdr3_aa: CSVEMASGYTF

d_call: NA
j_call: TRBJ1-1
v_call: TRBV7-2
clone_size: few
cdr3_nt: TGTGCCAGCAACAAAGCGTCGGGGTATCGGGAAGCTTTCTTT
cdr3_aa: CASNKASGYREAFF

d_call: NA
j_call: TRBJ1-2
v_call: TRBV18
clone_size: few
cdr3_nt: TGTGCCAGCTCAGCAGGACAGAGCTTAACTGGGTTTGGCTACACCTTC
cdr3_aa: CASSAGQSLTGFGYTF

d_call: TRBD2
j_call: TRBJ2-7
v_call: TRBV19
clone_size: few
cdr3_nt: TGTGCCAGTAGTACGGGACTAGCGGGAGAAGTTGTGCAGTACTTC
cdr3_aa: CASSTGLAGEVVQYF

d_call: TRBD1
j_call: TRBJ2-7
v_call: TRBV10-3
clone_size: few
cdr3_nt: TGTGCCATCAGACAGGGGGGAGGCATAAACGAGCAGTACTTC
cdr3_aa: CAIRQGGGINEQYF

d_call: TRBD2
j_call: TRBJ2-1
v_call: TRBV12-5
clone_size: NA
cdr3_nt: TGTGCTAGTGGTTTGGTACCTAGCGGGAGGTCCGCGGGTGAGCAGTTCTTC
cdr3_aa: CASGLVPSGRSAGEQFF

d_call: TRBD1
j_call: TRBJ1-4
v_call: TRBV30
clone_size: NA
cdr3_nt: TGTGCCTGGGGACCGGGACAGGGCCACCGAAAACTGTTTTTT
cdr3_aa: CAWGPGQGHRKLFF

d_call: NA
j_call: TRBJ1-1
v_call: TRBV29-1
clone_size: few
cdr3_nt: TGCAGCGTTGAAGATTCATTCAATGGGGGGTTGGCAGCTTTCTTT
cdr3_aa: CSVEDSFNGGLAAFF

d_call: TRBD1
j_call: TRBJ2-5
v_call: TRBV7-3
clone_size: few
cdr3_nt: TGTGCCAGCAGCCGGACAGGGGGGAAAGAGACCCAGTACTTC
cdr3_aa: CASSRTGGKETQYF

d_call: TRBD1
j_call: TRBJ1-3
v_call: TRBV10-3
clone_size: NA
cdr3_nt: TGTGCCATCAGTGGACAGGGACCTGGAAACACCATATATTTT
cdr3_aa: CAISGQGPGNTIYF

d_call: NA
j_call: TRBJ1-5
v_call: TRBV19
clone_size: many
cdr3_nt: TGTGCCACTAAAGACAGGAACTACAATCAGCCCCAGCATTTT
cdr3_aa: CATKDRNYNQPQHF

d_call: NA
j_call: TRBJ2-1
v_call: TRBV5-1
clone_size: few
cdr3_nt: TGCGCCAGCAGCTTGGTTGTAGAAAACAATGAGCAGTTCTTC
cdr3_aa: CASSLVVENNEQFF

d_call: NA
j_call: TRBJ2-3
v_call: TRBV6-5
clone_size: few
cdr3_nt: TGTGCCAGCAGTTACTCCGGGGAAGGAACAGATACGCAGTATTTT
cdr3_aa: CASSYSGEGTDTQYF

d_call: NA
j_call: TRBJ2-1
v_call: TRBV5-1
clone_size: few
cdr3_nt: TGCGCCAGCAGCTTGCAGCCCGGGACAAGGTATGATGAGCAGTTCTTC
cdr3_aa: CASSLQPGTRYDEQFF

d_call: NA
j_call: TRBJ1-4
v_call: TRBV5-4
clone_size: NA
cdr3_nt: TGTGCCAGCAGTCCAGGGACTTCTGCAACTAATGAAAAACTGTTTTTT
cdr3_aa: CASSPGTSATNEKLFF